This TCR beta chain was sequenced for a study of T cell responses to AZD1222 COVID-19 vaccine. Overall study findings and caveats: Breadth and depth of Spike-specific TCRs rose after two AZD1222 doses. Only a handful of AZD1222 recipients were seropositive at baseline. There were mostly white British donors and more females than males, and clonal diversity was possibly underestimated.

This clone was observed a few times. Antigen: not known. Analyses pooled second doses at about 4 or about 12 weeks. Germline V CDR1 and CDR2: SGHVS, FQNEAQ. Trimming took off 0 bases at V and 4 bases at J, with 12 bases between the two ends. The CDR3 totals 15 residues. Data came from immunoSEQ multiplex PCR; TCRdb stores just in-frame clones and leaves some out. Of around 120,000 clones listed, more than 65% are singletons. The sequence was collected from an adult who received the AZD1222 COVID-19 vaccine. The sample was peripheral blood, taken 28 days after the second AZD1222 dose. The chain combines TRBV7-8 with TRBJ1-1; no definite D call. The CDR3 DNA follows: TGTGCCAGCAGCTTAGCGCGGAGGGTAGGCACTGAAGCTTTCTTT. Translation gives CASSLARRVGTEAFF. The whole variable domain, remainder taken from reference TRBV7-8 and TRBJ1-1, is GAGVSQSPRYKVAKRGQDVALRCDPISGHVSLFWYQQALGQGPEFLTYFQNEAQLDKSGLPSDRFFAERPEGSVSTLKIQRTQQEDSAVYLCASSLARRVGTEAFFGQGTRLTVV.